Presented here are 5 T cell receptor beta chains from one specimen sequenced in a study of blood T cell repertoires in COVID-19. Produced via immunoSEQ multiplex PCR; TCRdb's table is partial and in-frame only. The sample lists around 100,000 clones; roughly 92% were seen once. The sequenced sample was peripheral blood. The receptor source for this set is a woman aged 45-65 years with COVID-19, enrolled during active disease.

A single count supports this clone. J is TRBJ2-2 and V is TRBV5-1, with 14 bases fitting TRBD2. This CDR3 is built from 18 residues. The trim removed 4 bases at V and 0 bases at J, leaving 5 bases unmatched. Germline V gives CDR1 SGHRS, CDR2 YFSETQ. CDR3 loop: CASSRKTSGGANTGELFF. The DNA of the CDR3 is TGCGCCAGCAGCCGAAAGACTAGCGGGGGGGCGAACACCGGGGAGCTGTTTTTT. The whole variable domain, filled in from reference TRBV5-1 and TRBJ2-2, reads KAGVTQTPRYLIKTRGQQVTLSCSPISGHRSVSWYQQTPGQGLQFLFEYFSETQRNKGNFPGRFSGRQFSNSRSEMNVSTLELGDSALYLCASSRKTSGGANTGELFFGEGSRLTVL.

V gene TRBV25-1 combines with J gene TRBJ1-2; TRBD1 aligns across 9 bases. The CDR3 has 17 residues. CDR1 and CDR2 from the germline V gene are MGHDK and SYGVNS. V was pared by 4 bases and J by 0 bases, with 9 bases of the junction left unmatched. The CDR3 coding sequence is TGTGCCAGCAGTGGAGTAGGACAGGGGCACTCTAACTATGGCTACACCTTC. Translation gives CASSGVGQGHSNYGYTF.

V and J are TRBV29-1 and TRBJ1-3, with a weak D call TRBD1 (5 bases). The germline V gene encodes CDR1 SQVTM and CDR2 ANQGSEA. This CDR3 region has 13 residues. V shed 0 bases and J shed 4 bases, with 7 bases lying between them. The CDR3 reads CSVEDRAGNTIYF. The CDR3, as DNA: TGCAGCGTTGAAGACAGGGCGGGAAACACCATATATTTT.

V gene TRBV27 combines with J gene TRBJ1-5; TRBD1 aligns across 9 bases. The CDR3 contains 14 residues. Germline values: CDR1 MNHEY, CDR2 SMNVEV (reference sequence). Trimming at V came to 7 bases and at J to 4 bases, leaving 5 bases not matched to a gene. DNA of the CDR3: TGTGCCAGCACCTCCGGACAGGGGAATCAGCCCCAGCATTTT. Its protein is CASTSGQGNQPQHF.

The CDR3 spells CAWSVQGRGLREKLFF. CDR3 coding DNA: TGTGCCTGGAGTGTACAGGGCAGGGGGCTAAGGGAAAAACTGTTTTTT. V and J are TRBV30 and TRBJ1-4; 8 bases match TRBD1. This CDR3 comprises 16 residues. The germline V gene encodes CDR1 GTSNPN and CDR2 SVGIG (reference sequence). After removal of 0 bases from V and 8 bases from J, the junction contained 11 bases not matched to a gene.